Below, 2 T cell receptor beta chains from the same sample are listed, as sequenced in a study of blood T cell repertoires in COVID-19. Here immunoSEQ multiplex PCR was the method, and the copy in TCRdb shows in-frame clones only, minus some. The sample holds around 330,000 clones, 80% to 90% seen once. The material sequenced was PBMCs or T cells enriched from blood (not recorded which). The receptors come from a woman between 18 and 30 years old who had recovered from COVID-19.

This clone showed up just a few times. CDR3 nucleotides: TGTGCCAGCAGTCAGGGGCCAGGGTTGAGACAGCCCCAGCATTTT. Encoded protein: CASSQGPGLRQPQHF. V usage is TRBV4-2 and J usage is TRBJ1-5; possibly TRBD1 for D (6 bases). CDR1 is LGHNA and CDR2 is YNFKEQ in the germline V gene. The CDR3 contains 15 residues. The V end was cut by 6 bases, the J end by 7 bases, with 19 bases between.

V gene TRBV7-2 combines with J gene TRBJ2-7; 11 bases are a match to TRBD2. V was pared by 5 bases and J by 1 base, with 4 bases of the junction left unmatched. This CDR3 has 15 amino acids. CDR1 and CDR2 from the germline V gene are SGHTA and FQGNSA. CDR3 loop: CASSLLAGASYEQYF. The DNA of the CDR3 is TGTGCCAGCAGCCTACTAGCGGGGGCGTCCTACGAGCAGTACTTC. Supplemented by reference TRBV7-2 and TRBJ2-7, the full variable domain reads GAGVSQSPSNKVTEKGKDVELRCDPISGHTALYWYRQSLGQGLEFLIYFQGNSAPDKSGLPSDRFSAERTGGSVSTLTIQRTQQEDSAVYLCASSLLAGASYEQYFGPGTRLTVT.